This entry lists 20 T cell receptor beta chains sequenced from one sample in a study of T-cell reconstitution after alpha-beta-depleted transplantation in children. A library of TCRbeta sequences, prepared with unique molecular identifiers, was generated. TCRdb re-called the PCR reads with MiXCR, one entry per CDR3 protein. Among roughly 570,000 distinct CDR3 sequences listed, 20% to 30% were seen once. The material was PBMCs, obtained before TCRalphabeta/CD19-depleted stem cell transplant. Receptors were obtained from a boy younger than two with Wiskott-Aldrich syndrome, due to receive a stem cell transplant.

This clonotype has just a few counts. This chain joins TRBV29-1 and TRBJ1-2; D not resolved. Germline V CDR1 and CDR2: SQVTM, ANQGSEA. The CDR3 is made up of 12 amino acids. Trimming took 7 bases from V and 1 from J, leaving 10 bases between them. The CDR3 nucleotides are TGCAGCGCCGGCAGACTTAACTATGGCTACACCTTC. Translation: CSAGRLNYGYTF.

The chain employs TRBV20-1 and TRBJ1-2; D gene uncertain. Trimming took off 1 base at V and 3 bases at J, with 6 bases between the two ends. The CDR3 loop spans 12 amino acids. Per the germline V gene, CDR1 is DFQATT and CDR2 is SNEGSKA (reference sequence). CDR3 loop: CSARAAHYGYTF. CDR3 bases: TGCAGTGCTAGAGCCGCTCACTATGGCTACACCTTC.

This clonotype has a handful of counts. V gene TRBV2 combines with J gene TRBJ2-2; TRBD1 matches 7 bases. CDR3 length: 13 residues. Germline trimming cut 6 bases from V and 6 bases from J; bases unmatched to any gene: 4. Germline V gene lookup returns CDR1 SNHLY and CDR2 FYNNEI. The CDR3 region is CASREQGAGELFF. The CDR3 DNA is TGTGCCAGCAGAGAGCAGGGGGCCGGGGAGCTGTTTTTT.

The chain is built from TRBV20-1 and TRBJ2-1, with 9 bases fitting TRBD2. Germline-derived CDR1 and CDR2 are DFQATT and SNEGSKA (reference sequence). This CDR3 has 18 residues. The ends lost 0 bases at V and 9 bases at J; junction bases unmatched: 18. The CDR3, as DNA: TGCAGTGCTAGAGATCCCCTTGGGGGTAGCGGGAGAACGGTTGAGCAGTTCTTC. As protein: CSARDPLGGSGRTVEQFF.

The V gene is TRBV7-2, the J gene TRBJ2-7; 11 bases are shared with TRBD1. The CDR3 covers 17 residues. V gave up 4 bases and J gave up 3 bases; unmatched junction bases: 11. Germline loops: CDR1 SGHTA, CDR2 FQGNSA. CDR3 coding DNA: TGTGCCAGCAGCTGGACTGTAACCGGGACAGGGGGCTACGAGCAGTACTTC. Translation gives CASSWTVTGTGGYEQYF.

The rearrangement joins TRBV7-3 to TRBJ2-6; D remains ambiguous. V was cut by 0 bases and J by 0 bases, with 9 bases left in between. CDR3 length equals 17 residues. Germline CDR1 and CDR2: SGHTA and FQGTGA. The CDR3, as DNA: TGTGCCAGCAGCTTAACTGCGGCCTCCTCTGGGGCCAACGTCCTGACTTTC. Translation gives CASSLTAASSGANVLTF.

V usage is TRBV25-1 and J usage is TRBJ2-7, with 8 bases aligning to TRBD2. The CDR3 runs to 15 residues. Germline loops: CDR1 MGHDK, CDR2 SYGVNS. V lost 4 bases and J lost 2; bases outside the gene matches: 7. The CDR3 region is CASSGITGGPYEQYF. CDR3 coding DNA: TGTGCCAGCAGTGGGATAACGGGAGGGCCCTACGAGCAGTACTTC.

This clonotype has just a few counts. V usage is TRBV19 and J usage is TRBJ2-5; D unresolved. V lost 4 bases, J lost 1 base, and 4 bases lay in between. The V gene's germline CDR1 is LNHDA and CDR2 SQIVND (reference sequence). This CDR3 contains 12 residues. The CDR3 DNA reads TGTGCCAGTAGTAAGGCCCAAGAGACCCAGTACTTC. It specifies CASSKAQETQYF.

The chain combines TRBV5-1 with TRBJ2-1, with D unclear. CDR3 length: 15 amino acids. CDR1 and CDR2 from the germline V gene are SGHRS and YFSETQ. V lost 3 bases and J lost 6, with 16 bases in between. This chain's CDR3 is CASSSRLGRPNEQFF. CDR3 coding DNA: TGCGCCAGCAGCTCCCGCTTAGGCAGGCCCAATGAGCAGTTCTTC.

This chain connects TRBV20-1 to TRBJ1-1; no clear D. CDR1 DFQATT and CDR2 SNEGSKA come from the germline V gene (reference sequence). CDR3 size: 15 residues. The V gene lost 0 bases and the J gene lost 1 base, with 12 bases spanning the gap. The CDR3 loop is CSARDGSQENTEAFF. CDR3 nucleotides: TGCAGTGCTAGAGATGGGTCCCAAGAGAACACTGAAGCTTTCTTT.

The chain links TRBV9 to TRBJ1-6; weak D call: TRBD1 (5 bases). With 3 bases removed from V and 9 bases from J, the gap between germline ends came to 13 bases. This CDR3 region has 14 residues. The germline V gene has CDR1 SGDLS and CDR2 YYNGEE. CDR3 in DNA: TGTGCCAGCAGCGCCGAACCAAGGGGTTCACCCCTCCACTTT. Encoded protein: CASSAEPRGSPLHF.

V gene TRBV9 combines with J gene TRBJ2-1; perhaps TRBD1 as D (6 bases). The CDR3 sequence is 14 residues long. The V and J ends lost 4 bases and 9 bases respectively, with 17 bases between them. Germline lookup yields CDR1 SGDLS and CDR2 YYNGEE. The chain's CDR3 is CASSPVRGSGEQFF. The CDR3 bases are TGTGCCAGCAGCCCAGTAAGGGGGAGTGGTGAGCAGTTCTTC.

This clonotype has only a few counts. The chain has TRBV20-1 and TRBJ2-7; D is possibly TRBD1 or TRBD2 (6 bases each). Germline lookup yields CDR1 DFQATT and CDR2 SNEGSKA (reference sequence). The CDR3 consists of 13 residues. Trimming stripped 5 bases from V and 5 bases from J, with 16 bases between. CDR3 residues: CSAAGLGGNEQYF. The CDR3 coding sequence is TGCAGTGCTGCGGGACTTGGGGGCAACGAGCAGTACTTC.

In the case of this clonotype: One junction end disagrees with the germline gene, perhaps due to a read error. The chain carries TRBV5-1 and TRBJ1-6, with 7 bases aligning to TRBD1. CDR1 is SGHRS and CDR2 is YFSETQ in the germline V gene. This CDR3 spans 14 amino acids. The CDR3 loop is CASSFGQDNSPLNF. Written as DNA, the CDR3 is TGCGCCAGCAGCTTCGGACAGGATAATTCACCCCTCAACTTT.

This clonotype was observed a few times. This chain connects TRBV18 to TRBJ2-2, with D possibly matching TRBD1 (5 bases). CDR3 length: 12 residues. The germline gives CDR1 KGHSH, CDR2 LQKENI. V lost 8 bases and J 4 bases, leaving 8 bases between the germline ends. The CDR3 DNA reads TGTGCCAGCCAGGGCAGCACCGGGGAGCTGTTTTTT. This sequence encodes CASQGSTGELFF.

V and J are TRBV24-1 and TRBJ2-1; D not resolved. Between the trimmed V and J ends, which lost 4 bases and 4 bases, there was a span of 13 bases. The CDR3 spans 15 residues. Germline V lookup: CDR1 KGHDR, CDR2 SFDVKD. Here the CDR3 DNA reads TGTGCCACCAGTGACCCCCTAACGCGTTACAATGAGCAGTTCTTC. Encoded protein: CATSDPLTRYNEQFF.

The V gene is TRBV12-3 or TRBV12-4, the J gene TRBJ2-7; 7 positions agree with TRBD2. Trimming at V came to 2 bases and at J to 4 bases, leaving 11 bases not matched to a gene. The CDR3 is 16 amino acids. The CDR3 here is CASSLLAGADIYEQYF. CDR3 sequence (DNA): TGTGCCAGCAGTTTATTGGCGGGAGCGGATATTTACGAGCAGTACTTC.

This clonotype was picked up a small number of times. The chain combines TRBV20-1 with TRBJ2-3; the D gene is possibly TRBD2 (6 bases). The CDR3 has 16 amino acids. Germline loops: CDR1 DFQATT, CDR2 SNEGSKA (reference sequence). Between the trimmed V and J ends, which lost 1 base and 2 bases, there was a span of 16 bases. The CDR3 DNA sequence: TGCAGTGCTAGAGTCCTAGCGATAGCATTCACAGATACGCAGTATTTT. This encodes CSARVLAIAFTDTQYF.

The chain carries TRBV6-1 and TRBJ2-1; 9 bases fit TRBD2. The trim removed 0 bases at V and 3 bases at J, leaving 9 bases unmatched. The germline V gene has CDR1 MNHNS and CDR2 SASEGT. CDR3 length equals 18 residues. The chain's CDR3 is CASSEALGAGGLYNEQFF. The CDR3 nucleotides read TGTGCCAGCAGTGAAGCGCTCGGGGCGGGAGGGCTCTACAATGAGCAGTTCTTC.

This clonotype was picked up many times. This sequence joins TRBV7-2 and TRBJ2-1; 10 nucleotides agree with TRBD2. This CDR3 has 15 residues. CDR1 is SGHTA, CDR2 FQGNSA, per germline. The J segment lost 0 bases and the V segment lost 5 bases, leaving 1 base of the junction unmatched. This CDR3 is CASSPSGSSYNEQFF. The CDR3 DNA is TGTGCCAGCAGCCCTAGCGGGAGCTCCTACAATGAGCAGTTCTTC.